Listed here is a single T cell receptor (beta chain). These data are taken from a study of blood T cell repertoires in COVID-19. In the study overall: Samples representing acute and convalescent COVID-19 were sourced from the United States, Italy and Spain. Sources were T cells, B-cell-depleted T cells, or PBMCs; the material itself was cDNA or gDNA.

Germline CDR1 is MGHRA and CDR2 is YSYEKL. After removal of 2 bases from V and 0 bases from J, the junction contained 3 bases not matched to a gene. The CDR3 runs 16 residues. Per the study methods: Nucleated cell number was recorded as an estimate derived from reference gene primer amplification. Method: immunoSEQ multiplex PCR; TCRdb's copy keeps in-frame clones and lacks some. The DNA was the basis for D and trimming; V, J and clone size are from that table. This sample has roughly 55,000 clones, with over 70% found just once. This receptor was identified in a man in his sixties with acute or convalescent COVID-19. The chain uses TRBV4-1 and TRBJ2-2, with TRBD2 matching 7 bases. Sequencing input: peripheral blood. CDR3 loop: CASSQLGGSNTGELFF. In nucleotides, the CDR3 is TGCGCCAGCAGCCAACTCGGGGGGTCGAACACCGGGGAGCTGTTTTTT.